The rows below give T cell receptor beta chains drawn from one sample of a study of blood T cells in healthy people across ages. TCRdb reprocessed the 5' RACE reads via MiXCR and lists one record per CDR3 protein. The profile shows some 800,000 distinct CDR3 sequences, approximately 25% of them singletons. The same sample was also used in a study of T cells of mothers and their children.

Material: blood. The receptors here all came from a boy aged 10-17 years in good health. Each CDR3 is given with its conserved first and last residue. A D gene is named only where the DNA matches it firmly. Size is omitted from some rows. Given values are once, few, many or a class for expanded clones.

j_call | v_call | clone_size | d_call | cdr3_aa | cdr3_nt
TRBJ2-5 | TRBV6-2/TRBV6-3 | NA | TRBD2 | CASSRSGTAGEAQYF | TGTGCCAGCTCCAGGTCAGGGACGGCGGGGGAGGCCCAGTACTTC
TRBJ2-1 | TRBV10-3 | few | TRBD2 | CAISDRLAGEYNEQFF | TGTGCCATCAGTGACCGACTAGCGGGGGAATACAATGAGCAGTTCTTC
TRBJ2-3 | TRBV19 | NA | NA | CASSRGRDWSSNQPQYF | TGTGCCAGTAGTAGGGGCCGGGACTGGTCTAGCAATCAGCCCCAGTATTTT
TRBJ1-2 | TRBV28 | NA | TRBD1 | CASSPLLVTGGAYGYTF | TGTGCCAGCAGTCCCCTTCTAGTTACAGGGGGCGCCTATGGCTACACCTTC
TRBJ2-7 | TRBV7-8 | once | TRBD2 | CASSLVFYGGESLCF | TGTGCCAGCAGCTTAGTTTTTTATGGGGGGGAATCGTTGTGCTTC
TRBJ2-1 | TRBV5-1 | few | NA | CASSLAVGSNEQFF | TGCGCCAGCAGTTTGGCCGTTGGCAGCAATGAGCAGTTCTTC
TRBJ2-1 | TRBV7-8 | few | NA | CASSPQARGNEQFF | TGTGCCAGCAGCCCTCAGGCTAGGGGCAATGAGCAGTTCTTC
TRBJ2-5 | TRBV5-1 | NA | NA | CASSLSGVWETQYF | TGCGCCAGCAGCTTGTCTGGGGTTTGGGAGACCCAGTACTTC
TRBJ2-1 | TRBV14 | NA | NA | CASSQDSRGGQNEQFF | TGTGCCAGCAGCCAAGATAGTCGCGGGGGACAAAATGAGCAGTTCTTC
TRBJ2-7 | TRBV29-1 | NA | NA | CSVGGRSYEQYF | TGCAGCGTTGGGGGGAGGTCCTACGAGCAGTACTTC
TRBJ2-1 | TRBV20-1 | few | TRBD1 | CSANGQAYNEQFF | TGCAGTGCGAACGGACAGGCCTACAATGAGCAGTTCTTC
TRBJ2-7 | TRBV20-1 | NA | TRBD1 | CSARLTTRDSSPYEQYF | TGCAGTGCTCGACTTACTACTCGGGACAGCTCTCCCTACGAGCAGTACTTC
TRBJ1-4 | TRBV28 | few | TRBD1 | CASSFGDRLNEKLFF | TGTGCCAGCAGTTTCGGGGACAGGCTTAATGAAAAACTGTTTTTT
TRBJ2-1 | TRBV4-3 | few | NA | CASSQGRIGKANSYNEQFF | TGCGCCAGCAGCCAAGGGCGTATTGGGAAAGCGAACTCCTACAATGAGCAGTTCTTC
TRBJ2-4 | TRBV28 | NA | TRBD2 | CASSSGVENIQYF | TGTGCCAGCAGTAGCGGGGTCGAAAACATTCAGTACTTC
TRBJ2-1 | TRBV7-3 | once | TRBD2 | CASSLTGLAAPNEQFF | TGTGCCAGCAGCTTAACGGGGCTAGCGGCCCCCAATGAGCAGTTCTTC
TRBJ2-3 | TRBV6-5 | NA | TRBD2 | CASSPGGIPTDTQYF | TGTGCCAGCAGTCCCGGGGGGATACCCACAGATACGCAGTATTTT
TRBJ2-7 | TRBV7-2 | NA | NA | CASSPHRALAEQYF | TGTGCCAGCAGCCCCCACCGGGCCCTAGCCGAGCAGTACTTC
TRBJ1-4 | TRBV10-3 | few | TRBD1 | CAISAQGAGEKLFF | TGTGCCATCAGTGCGCAGGGGGCGGGGGAAAAACTGTTTTTT
TRBJ1-4 | TRBV3-1 | few | TRBD1 | CASSLGTGLNEKLFF | TGTGCCAGCAGCCTGGGGACAGGCCTCAATGAAAAACTGTTTTTT
TRBJ1-1 | TRBV28 | few | NA | CASIGGIEAFF | TGTGCCAGCATTGGAGGGATCGAAGCTTTCTTT
TRBJ2-5 | TRBV29-1 | NA | NA | CSVKASSYGQYF | TGCAGCGTCAAAGCAAGTTCCTACGGGCAGTACTTC
TRBJ1-3 | TRBV16 | NA | NA | CASSQNRGDTIYF | TGTGCCAGCAGCCAAAACAGAGGGGACACCATATATTTT
TRBJ1-2 | TRBV20-1 | few | NA | CSARPKEGYGYTF | TGCAGTGCTCGCCCCAAGGAAGGCTATGGCTACACCTTC
TRBJ2-7 | TRBV6-2/TRBV6-3 | NA | NA | CASSYSVGGTTGTSQYF | TGTGCCAGCAGTTACTCGGTCGGGGGAACCACGGGGACGTCGCAGTACTTC
TRBJ2-7 | TRBV5-4 | NA | TRBD2 | CASSEAGLTYEQYF | TGTGCCAGCAGCGAAGCGGGATTGACCTACGAGCAGTACTTC
TRBJ2-2 | TRBV7-8 | few | NA | CASSLVEGANTGELFF | TGTGCCAGCAGCTTAGTAGAGGGCGCGAACACCGGGGAGCTGTTTTTT
TRBJ1-4 | TRBV4-3 | few | NA | CASSQEIGVSNEKLFF | TGCGCCAGCAGCCAAGAGATAGGGGTTTCTAATGAAAAACTGTTTTTT
TRBJ1-5 | TRBV12-3/TRBV12-4 | few | NA | CASSWTLAGNQPQHF | TGTGCCAGCAGTTGGACCCTGGCTGGCAATCAGCCCCAGCATTTT
TRBJ2-7 | TRBV20-1 | NA | NA | CSASRGSYEQYF | TGCAGTGCTAGCAGGGGATCGTACGAGCAGTACTTC
TRBJ2-7 | TRBV7-3 | NA | TRBD2 | CASSKRGTSGSYEQYF | TGTGCCAGCAGCAAACGTGGGACTAGCGGGAGCTACGAGCAGTACTTC
TRBJ1-6 | TRBV4-3 | NA | NA | CASSQEGLYNSPLHF | TGCGCCAGCAGCCAAGAGGGGTTATATAATTCACCCCTCCACTTT
TRBJ2-5 | TRBV28 | few | TRBD2 | CASSFWGSVAGGQETQYF | TGTGCCAGCAGTTTTTGGGGATCGGTAGCGGGGGGGCAAGAGACCCAGTACTTC
TRBJ2-6 | TRBV20-1 | NA | NA | CSARNVPGANVLTF | TGCAGTGCTAGAAATGTTCCTGGGGCCAACGTCCTGACTTTC
TRBJ1-2 | TRBV20-1 | few | NA | CSARGRTTTYGYTF | TGCAGTGCTAGAGGTAGGACCACGACCTATGGCTACACCTTC
TRBJ2-4 | TRBV5-5 | NA | TRBD2 | CASSWGLAGDKNIQYF | TGTGCCAGCAGCTGGGGGCTAGCGGGAGACAAAAACATTCAGTACTTC
TRBJ2-3 | TRBV29-1 | NA | NA | CSVELAGKADTQYF | TGCAGCGTTGAATTGGCGGGAAAGGCAGATACGCAGTATTTT
TRBJ1-2 | TRBV12-3/TRBV12-4 | NA | NA | CASSPSLGVLYGYTF | TGTGCCAGCAGTCCATCTCTGGGGGTCCTCTATGGCTACACCTTC
TRBJ2-7 | TRBV4-1 | few | NA | CASSQPTGFYEQYF | TGCGCCAGCAGCCAACCTACAGGGTTCTACGAGCAGTACTTC
TRBJ2-3 | TRBV10-3 | few | TRBD2 | CAISLQGAGGADTQYF | TGTGCCATCAGTCTTCAGGGAGCGGGAGGAGCAGATACGCAGTATTTT
TRBJ1-6 | TRBV7-2 | few | NA | CASQRASYNSPLHF | TGTGCCAGCCAACGCGCCTCCTATAATTCACCCCTCCACTTT
TRBJ1-4 | TRBV30 | few | NA | CAWRQGPATNEKLFF | TGTGCCTGGAGGCAGGGTCCGGCGACTAATGAAAAACTGTTTTTT
TRBJ2-7 | TRBV6-5 | NA | TRBD1 | CASTPAGTGINEQYF | TGTGCCAGCACCCCTGCCGGGACAGGGATCAACGAGCAGTACTTC
TRBJ2-5 | TRBV4-1 | few | TRBD2 | CASSQESGGKGVQETQYF | TGCGCCAGCAGCCAAGAATCGGGGGGGAAAGGGGTCCAAGAGACCCAGTACTTC